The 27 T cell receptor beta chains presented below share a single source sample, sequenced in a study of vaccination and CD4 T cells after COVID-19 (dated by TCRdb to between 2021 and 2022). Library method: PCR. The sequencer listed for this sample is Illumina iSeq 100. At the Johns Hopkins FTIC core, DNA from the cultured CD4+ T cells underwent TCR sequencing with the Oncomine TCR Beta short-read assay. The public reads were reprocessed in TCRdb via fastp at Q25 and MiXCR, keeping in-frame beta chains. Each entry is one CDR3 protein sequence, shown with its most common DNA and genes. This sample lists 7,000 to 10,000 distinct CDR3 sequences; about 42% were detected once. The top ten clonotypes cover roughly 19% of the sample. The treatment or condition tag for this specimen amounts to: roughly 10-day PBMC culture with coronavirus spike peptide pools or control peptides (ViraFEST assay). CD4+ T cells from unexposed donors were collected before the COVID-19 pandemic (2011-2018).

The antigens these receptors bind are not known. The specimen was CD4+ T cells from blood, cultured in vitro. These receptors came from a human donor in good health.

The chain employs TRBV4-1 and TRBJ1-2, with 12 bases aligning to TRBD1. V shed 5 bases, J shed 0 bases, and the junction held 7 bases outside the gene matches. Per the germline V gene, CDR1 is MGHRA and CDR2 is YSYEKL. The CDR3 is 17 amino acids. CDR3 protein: CASSFGTGGLANYGYTF. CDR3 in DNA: TGCGCCAGCAGCTTTGGGACAGGGGGCCTAGCTAACTATGGCTACACCTTC.

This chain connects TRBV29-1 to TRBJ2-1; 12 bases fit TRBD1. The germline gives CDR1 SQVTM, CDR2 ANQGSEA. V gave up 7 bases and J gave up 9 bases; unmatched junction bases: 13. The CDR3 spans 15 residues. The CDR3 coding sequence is TGCAGCGGTTCGCCGGGACAGGGGGCACTGGGTGAGCAGTTCTTC. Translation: CSGSPGQGALGEQFF.

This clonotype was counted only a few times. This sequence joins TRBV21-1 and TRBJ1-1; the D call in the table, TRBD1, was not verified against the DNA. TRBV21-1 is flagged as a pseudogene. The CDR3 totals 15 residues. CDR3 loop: CAGSGTPQIRTEAFF. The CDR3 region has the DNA TGTGCAGGTTCCGGGACCCCGCAAATACGCACTGAAGCTTTCTTT.

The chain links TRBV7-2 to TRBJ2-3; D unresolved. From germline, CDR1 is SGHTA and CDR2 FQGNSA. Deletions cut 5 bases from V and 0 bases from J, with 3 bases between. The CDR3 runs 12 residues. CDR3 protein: CASSGSTDTQYF. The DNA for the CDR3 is TGTGCCAGCAGCGGAAGCACAGATACGCAGTATTTT.

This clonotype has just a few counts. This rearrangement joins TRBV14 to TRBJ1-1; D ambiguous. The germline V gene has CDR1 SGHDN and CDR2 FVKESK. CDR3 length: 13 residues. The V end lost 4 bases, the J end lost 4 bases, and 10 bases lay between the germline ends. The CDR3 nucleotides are TGTGCCAGCAGCCCGTTGGGGTTCACTGAAGCTTTCTTT. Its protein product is CASSPLGFTEAFF. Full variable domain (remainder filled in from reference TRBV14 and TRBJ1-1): EAGVTQFPSHSVIEKGQTVTLRCDPISGHDNLYWYRRVMGKEIKFLLHFVKESKQDESGMPNNRFLAERTGGTYSTLKVQPAELEDSGVYFCASSPLGFTEAFFGQGTRLTVV.

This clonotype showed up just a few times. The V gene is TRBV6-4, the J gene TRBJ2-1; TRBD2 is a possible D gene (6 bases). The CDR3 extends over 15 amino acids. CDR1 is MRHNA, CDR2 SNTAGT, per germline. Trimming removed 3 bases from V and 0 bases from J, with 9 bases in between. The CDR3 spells CASSERETSYNEQFF. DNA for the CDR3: TGTGCCAGCAGTGAACGGGAGACCTCCTACAATGAGCAGTTCTTC.

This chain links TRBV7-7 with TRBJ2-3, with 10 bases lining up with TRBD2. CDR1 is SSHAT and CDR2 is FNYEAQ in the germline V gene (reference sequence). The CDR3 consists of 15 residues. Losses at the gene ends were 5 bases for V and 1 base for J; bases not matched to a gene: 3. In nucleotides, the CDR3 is TGTGCCAGCAGCCCAACTAGCGGGGGCACAGATACGCAGTATTTT. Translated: CASSPTSGGTDTQYF.

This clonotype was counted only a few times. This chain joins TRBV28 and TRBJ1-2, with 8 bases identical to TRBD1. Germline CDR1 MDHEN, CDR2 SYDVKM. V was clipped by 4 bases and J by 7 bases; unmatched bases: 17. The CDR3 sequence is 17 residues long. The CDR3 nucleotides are TGTGCCAGCAGTTCTCTACGGACAGGGCAGATGTATCGTGGCTACACCTTC. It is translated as CASSSLRTGQMYRGYTF.

The chain's CDR3 is CSAKGTSSYEQYF. The DNA for the CDR3 is TGCAGTGCGAAGGGGACTAGCAGCTACGAGCAGTACTTC. The chain is built from TRBV20-1 and TRBJ2-7; 9 bases align to TRBD2. Trimming at V came to 6 bases and at J to 3 bases, leaving 6 bases not matched to a gene. Germline V lookup: CDR1 DFQATT, CDR2 SNEGSKA (reference sequence). This CDR3 region has 13 residues.

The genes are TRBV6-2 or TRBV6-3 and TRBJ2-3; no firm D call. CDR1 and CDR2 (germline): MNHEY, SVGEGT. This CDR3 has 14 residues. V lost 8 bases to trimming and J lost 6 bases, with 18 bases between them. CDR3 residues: CASGPITLGDTQYF. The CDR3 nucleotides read TGTGCCAGCGGACCAATAACATTAGGCGATACGCAGTATTTT.

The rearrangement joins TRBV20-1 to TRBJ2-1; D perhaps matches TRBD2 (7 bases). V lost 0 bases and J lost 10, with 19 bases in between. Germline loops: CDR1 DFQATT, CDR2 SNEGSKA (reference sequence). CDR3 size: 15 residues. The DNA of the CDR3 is TGCAGTGCTAGAGATCCGCGGGGGCCCTTGGGGGAGCAGTTCTTC. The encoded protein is CSARDPRGPLGEQFF.

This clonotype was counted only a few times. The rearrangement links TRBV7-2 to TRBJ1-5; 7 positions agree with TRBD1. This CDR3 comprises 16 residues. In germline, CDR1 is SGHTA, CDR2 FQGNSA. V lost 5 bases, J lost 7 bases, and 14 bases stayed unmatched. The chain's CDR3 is CASSTRVGTAGQPQHF. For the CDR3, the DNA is TGTGCCAGCAGCACCCGTGTGGGGACAGCAGGGCAGCCCCAGCATTTT.

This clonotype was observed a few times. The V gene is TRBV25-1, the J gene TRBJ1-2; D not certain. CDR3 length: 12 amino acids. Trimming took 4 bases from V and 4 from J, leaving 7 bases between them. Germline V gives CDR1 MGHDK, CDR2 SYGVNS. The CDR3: CASSGYSYGYTF. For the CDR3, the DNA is TGTGCCAGCAGTGGATACAGCTATGGCTACACCTTC.

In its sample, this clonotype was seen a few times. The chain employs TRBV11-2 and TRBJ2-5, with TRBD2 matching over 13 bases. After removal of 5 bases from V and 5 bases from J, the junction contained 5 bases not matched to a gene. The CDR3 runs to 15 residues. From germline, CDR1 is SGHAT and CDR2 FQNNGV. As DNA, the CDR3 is TGTGCCAGCAGCCCGACTAGCGGGGGGTCCGAGACCCAGTACTTC. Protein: CASSPTSGGSETQYF.

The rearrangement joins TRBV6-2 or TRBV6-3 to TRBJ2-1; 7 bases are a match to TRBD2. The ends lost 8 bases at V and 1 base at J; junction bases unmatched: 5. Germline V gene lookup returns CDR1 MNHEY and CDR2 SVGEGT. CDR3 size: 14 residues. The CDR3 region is CASGGAGSYNEQFF. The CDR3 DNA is TGTGCCAGCGGGGGAGCGGGGTCCTACAATGAGCAGTTCTTC.

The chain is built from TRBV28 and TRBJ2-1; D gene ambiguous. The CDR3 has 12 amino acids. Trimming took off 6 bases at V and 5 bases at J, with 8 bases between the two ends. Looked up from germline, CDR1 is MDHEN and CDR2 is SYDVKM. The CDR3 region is CASSSRDNEQFF. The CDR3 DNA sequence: TGTGCCAGCAGCAGTCGGGACAATGAGCAGTTCTTC.

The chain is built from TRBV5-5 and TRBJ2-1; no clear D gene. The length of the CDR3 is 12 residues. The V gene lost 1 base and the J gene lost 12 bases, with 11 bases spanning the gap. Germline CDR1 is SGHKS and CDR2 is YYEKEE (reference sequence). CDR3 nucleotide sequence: TGTGCCAGCAGCTTGATCCCCAGAACGCAGTTCTTC. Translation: CASSLIPRTQFF. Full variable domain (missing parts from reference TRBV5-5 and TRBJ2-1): DAGVTQSPTHLIKTRGQQVTLRCSPISGHKSVSWYQQVLGQGPQFIFQYYEKEERGRGNFPDRFSARQFPNYSSELNVNALLLGDSALYLCASSLIPRTQFFGPGTRLTVL.

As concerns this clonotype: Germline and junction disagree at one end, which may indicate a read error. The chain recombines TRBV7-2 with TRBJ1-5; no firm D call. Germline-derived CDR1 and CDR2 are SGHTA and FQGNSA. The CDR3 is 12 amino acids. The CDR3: CASSLDLQPQHF. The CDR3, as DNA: TGTGCCAGCAGTTTAGACCTCCAGCCCCAGCATTTT. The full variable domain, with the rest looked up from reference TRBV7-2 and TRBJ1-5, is GAGVSQSPSNKVTEKGKDVELRCDPISGHTALYWYRQSLGQGLEFLIYFQGNSAPDKSGLPSDRFSAERTGGSVSTLTIQRTQQEDSAVYLCASSLDLQPQHFGDGTRLSIL.

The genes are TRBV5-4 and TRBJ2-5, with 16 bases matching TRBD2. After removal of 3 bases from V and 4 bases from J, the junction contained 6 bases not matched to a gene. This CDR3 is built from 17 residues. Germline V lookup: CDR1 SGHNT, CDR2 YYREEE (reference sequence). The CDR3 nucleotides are TGTGCCAGCAGCTCGGGGACTAGCGGGGGGGCCGGAGAGACCCAGTACTTC. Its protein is CASSSGTSGGAGETQYF.

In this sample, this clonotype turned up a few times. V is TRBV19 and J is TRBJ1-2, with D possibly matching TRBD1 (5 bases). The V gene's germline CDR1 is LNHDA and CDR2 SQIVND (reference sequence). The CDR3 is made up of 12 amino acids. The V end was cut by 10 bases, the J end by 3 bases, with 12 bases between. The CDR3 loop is CATTGLHYGYTF. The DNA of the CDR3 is TGTGCCACCACGGGGCTCCACTATGGCTACACCTTC.

The CDR3 region has the DNA TGTGCCAGCAGCTCGACGACTAGCGGGGGCTGGAATGAGCAGTTCTTC. It yields the protein CASSSTTSGGWNEQFF. The chain links TRBV7-6 to TRBJ2-1; 12 nucleotides agree with TRBD2. The CDR3 spans 16 residues. The J segment lost 7 bases and the V segment lost 4 bases, leaving 8 bases of the junction unmatched. CDR1 and CDR2 (germline): SGHVS, FNYEAQ.

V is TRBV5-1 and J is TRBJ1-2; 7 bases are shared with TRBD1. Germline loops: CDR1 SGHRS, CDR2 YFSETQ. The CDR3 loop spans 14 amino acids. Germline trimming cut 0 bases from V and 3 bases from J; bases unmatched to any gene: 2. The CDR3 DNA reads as TGCGCCAGCAGCTTGGAGGGGGCAGACTATGGCTACACCTTC. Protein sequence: CASSLEGADYGYTF.

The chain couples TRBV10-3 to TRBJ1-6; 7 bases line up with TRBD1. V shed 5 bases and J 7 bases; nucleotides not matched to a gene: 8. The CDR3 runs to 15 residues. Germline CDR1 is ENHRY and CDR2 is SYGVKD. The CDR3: CAISQDRRENSPLHF. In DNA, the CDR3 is TGTGCCATCAGTCAGGACAGGAGGGAAAATTCACCCCTCCACTTT.

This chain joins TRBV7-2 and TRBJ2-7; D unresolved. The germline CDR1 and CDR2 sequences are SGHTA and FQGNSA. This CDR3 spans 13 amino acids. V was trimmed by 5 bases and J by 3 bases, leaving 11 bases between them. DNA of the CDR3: TGTGCCAGCAGCCACATTTTAGGCTACGAGCAGTACTTC. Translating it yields CASSHILGYEQYF.

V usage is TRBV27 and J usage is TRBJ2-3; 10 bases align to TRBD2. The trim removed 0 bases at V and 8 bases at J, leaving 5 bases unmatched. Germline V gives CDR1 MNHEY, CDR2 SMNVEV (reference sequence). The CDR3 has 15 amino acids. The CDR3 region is CASSLSPSGSATQYF. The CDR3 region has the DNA TGTGCCAGCAGTTTATCCCCTAGCGGGAGTGCTACGCAGTATTTT.

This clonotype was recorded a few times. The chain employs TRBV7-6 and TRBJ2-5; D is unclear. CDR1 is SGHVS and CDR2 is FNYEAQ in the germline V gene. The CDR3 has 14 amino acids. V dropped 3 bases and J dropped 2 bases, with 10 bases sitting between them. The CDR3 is CASSFGYWQETQYF. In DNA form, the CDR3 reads TGTGCCAGCAGCTTTGGCTACTGGCAAGAGACCCAGTACTTC.

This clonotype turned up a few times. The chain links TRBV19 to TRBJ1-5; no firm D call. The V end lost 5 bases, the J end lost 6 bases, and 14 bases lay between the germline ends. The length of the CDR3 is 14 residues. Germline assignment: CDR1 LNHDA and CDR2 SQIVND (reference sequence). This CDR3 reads CASSEGNLAQPQHF. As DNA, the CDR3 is TGTGCCAGTAGTGAGGGCAATCTGGCTCAGCCCCAGCATTTT.